This is a list of T cell receptor beta chains from one sample in a study of T-cell reconstitution after alpha-beta-depleted transplantation in children. TCRdb re-called the PCR reads through MiXCR, storing one row per CDR3 protein. This table holds about 97,000 distinct CDR3 sequences, 7.5% to 9.5% found once. The material was PBMCs, obtained before TCRalphabeta/CD19-depleted stem cell transplant. These receptors all come from a boy aged 2 to 10 with acute lymphoblastic leukemia, due to receive a stem cell transplant. Each CDR3 is given with its conserved first and last residue. D genes are given only for firm matches. Size is omitted from some rows. Given values are once, few, many or a class for expanded clones.

V gene	clone size	D gene	J gene	CDR3 protein	CDR3 DNA
TRBV6-1	NA	TRBD1	TRBJ2-6	CASGDRGRFGANVLTF	TGTGCCAGCGGCGACAGGGGGCGATTTGGGGCCAACGTCCTGACTTTC
TRBV7-2	few	NA	TRBJ2-7	CASSLRRYEQYF	TGTGCCAGCAGCCTAAGAAGGTACGAGCAGTACTTC
TRBV9	few	TRBD2	TRBJ2-1	CASSVVGGGTYNEQFF	TGTGCCAGCAGCGTAGTGGGCGGGGGAACCTACAATGAGCAGTTCTTC
TRBV20-1	few	NA	TRBJ1-6	CSARARGQGFNSPLHF	TGCAGTGCTAGGGCGCGGGGGCAGGGGTTTAATTCACCCCTCCACTTT
TRBV5-1	NA	TRBD1	TRBJ2-7	CASSWTGSNEQYF	TGCGCCAGCAGCTGGACAGGGTCCAACGAGCAGTACTTC
TRBV28	NA	NA	TRBJ2-7	CASSSTATYEQYF	TGTGCCAGCAGTTCTACAGCGACCTACGAGCAGTACTTC
TRBV5-1	NA	TRBD1	TRBJ2-7	CASSLVGQGLSYEQYF	TGCGCCAGCAGCTTGGTGGGACAGGGCCTCTCCTACGAGCAGTACTTC
TRBV7-8	few	NA	TRBJ2-7	CASSPLWPSYEQYF	TGTGCCAGCAGTCCACTTTGGCCCTCCTACGAGCAGTACTTC
TRBV4-3	medium-sized	TRBD1	TRBJ2-7	CASSPNYDRAWRYEQYF	TGCGCCAGCAGCCCAAATTACGACAGGGCCTGGCGCTACGAGCAGTACTTC
TRBV28	many	NA	TRBJ2-7	CASTLAQNSYEQYF	TGTGCCAGCACCCTGGCGCAGAATTCCTACGAGCAGTACTTC
TRBV5-1	many	NA	TRBJ1-1	CASSEGHTEAFF	TGCGCCAGCAGTGAGGGGCACACTGAAGCTTTCTTT
TRBV29-1	many	NA	TRBJ1-2	CSVEDIYGYTF	TGCAGCGTTGAGGACATCTATGGCTACACCTTC
TRBV29-1	many	TRBD1	TRBJ2-1	CSAEKGASYNEQFF	TGCAGCGCCGAAAAGGGGGCCTCCTACAATGAGCAGTTCTTC
TRBV5-3	NA	TRBD1	TRBJ1-1	CARSLHHRDRNTEAFF	TGTGCCAGAAGCTTACACCACCGGGACAGGAACACTGAAGCTTTCTTT
TRBV5-1	many	TRBD2	TRBJ2-5	CASSLVAGGPETQYF	TGCGCCAGCAGCTTGGTAGCGGGGGGCCCAGAGACCCAGTACTTC
TRBV6-1	few	NA	TRBJ2-5	CASTGIGAGKTQYF	TGTGCCAGTACCGGAATAGGGGCGGGGAAGACCCAGTACTTC
TRBV4-2	NA	NA	TRBJ1-1	CASSQALLTYQTEAFF	TGTGCCAGCAGCCAAGCTCTTCTCACATACCAAACTGAAGCTTTCTTT
TRBV7-9	many	NA	TRBJ1-6	CASSSDGYNSPLHF	TGTGCCAGCAGCTCTGATGGATACAATTCACCCCTCCACTTT
TRBV4-1	many	NA	TRBJ1-2	CASSQVPGLGYGYTF	TGCGCCAGCAGCCAAGTACCGGGATTAGGCTATGGCTACACCTTC
TRBV20-1	NA	TRBD2	TRBJ2-1	CSALTTLAGANYNEQFF	TGCAGTGCCCTGACGACCTTAGCGGGGGCGAACTACAATGAGCAGTTCTTC
TRBV5-6	many	NA	TRBJ1-5	CASSIQLYSNQPQHF	TGTGCCAGCAGCATACAGCTTTATAGCAATCAGCCCCAGCATTTT
TRBV7-9	NA	NA	TRBJ1-3	CASSPRYRELNGNTIYF	TGTGCCAGCAGCCCTCGGTACAGAGAATTAAACGGAAACACCATATATTTT
TRBV7-7	many	NA	TRBJ2-2	CASSLTRTTGELFF	TGTGCTAGCAGCCTAACGCGGACGACCGGGGAGCTGTTTTTT
TRBV3-1	NA	NA	TRBJ2-2	CASSKPNTGELFF	TGTGCCTCCTCCAAGCCGAACACCGGGGAGCTGTTTTTT
TRBV9	NA	NA	TRBJ1-4	CASSVDSRNEKLFF	TGTGCCAGCAGCGTAGACAGCCGAAATGAAAAACTGTTTTTT
TRBV12-3/TRBV12-4	few	NA	TRBJ2-3	CASRTEVTDTQYF	TGTGCCAGCAGGACCGAAGTTACAGATACGCAGTATTTT
TRBV7-8	few	NA	TRBJ1-1	CASSPAGTVNTEAFF	TGTGCCAGCAGCCCCGCCGGGACCGTGAACACTGAAGCTTTCTTT
TRBV28	NA	TRBD2	TRBJ2-2	CASSMPLAGGRTGELFF	TGTGCCAGCAGCATGCCGCTAGCGGGGGGGCGAACCGGGGAGCTGTTTTTT
TRBV19	NA	TRBD1	TRBJ2-3	CASRDRVFSTDTQYF	TGTGCCAGTAGGGACAGGGTTTTCAGCACAGATACGCAGTATTTT
TRBV18	few	TRBD2	TRBJ2-1	CASSSLAGGSHNEQFF	TGTGCCAGCTCAAGTCTAGCGGGGGGTTCCCACAATGAGCAGTTCTTC
TRBV10-3	NA	NA	TRBJ1-2	CAISPGTPNYGYTF	TGTGCCATCAGTCCCGGGACACCCAACTATGGCTACACCTTC
TRBV6-6	many	NA	TRBJ2-3	CASSYSSEGTDTQYF	TGTGCCAGCAGTTATAGTAGCGAAGGCACAGATACGCAGTATTTT
TRBV7-3	many	NA	TRBJ1-1	CASSLTATNTEAFF	TGTGCCAGCAGCTTAACGGCTACGAACACTGAAGCTTTCTTT
TRBV24-1	NA	NA	TRBJ1-2	CATSDTGANYGYTF	TGTGCCACCAGTGATACCGGGGCCAACTATGGCTACACCTTC
TRBV6-1	few	NA	TRBJ2-4	CASTPPTGRTLNIQYF	TGTGCCAGCACCCCGCCCACAGGTCGAACACTAAACATTCAGTACTTC
TRBV4-2	NA	NA	TRBJ1-3	CASSQDQGYSGNTIYF	TGTGCCAGCAGCCAAGATCAGGGGTATTCTGGAAACACCATATATTTT
TRBV18	NA	TRBD1	TRBJ2-1	CASSPRDRGPYNEQFF	TGTGCCAGCTCACCACGGGACAGGGGACCCTACAATGAGCAGTTCTTC
TRBV20-1	many	NA	TRBJ2-5	CSARADSSQETQYF	TGCAGTGCTAGGGCTGACTCCAGTCAAGAGACCCAGTACTTC
TRBV5-1	few	TRBD2	TRBJ2-1	CASSLVGTSGGNNEQFF	TGCGCCAGCAGCTTGGTCGGGACTAGCGGGGGGAACAATGAGCAGTTCTTC
TRBV5-1	few	TRBD1	TRBJ1-2	CASSRGGQEEGYTF	TGCGCCAGCAGCAGGGGGGGACAGGAGGAGGGCTACACCTTC
TRBV5-1	many	TRBD1	TRBJ2-7	CASSYGGQGTQYEQYF	TGCGCCAGCAGCTACGGGGGACAGGGGACCCAGTACGAGCAGTACTTC